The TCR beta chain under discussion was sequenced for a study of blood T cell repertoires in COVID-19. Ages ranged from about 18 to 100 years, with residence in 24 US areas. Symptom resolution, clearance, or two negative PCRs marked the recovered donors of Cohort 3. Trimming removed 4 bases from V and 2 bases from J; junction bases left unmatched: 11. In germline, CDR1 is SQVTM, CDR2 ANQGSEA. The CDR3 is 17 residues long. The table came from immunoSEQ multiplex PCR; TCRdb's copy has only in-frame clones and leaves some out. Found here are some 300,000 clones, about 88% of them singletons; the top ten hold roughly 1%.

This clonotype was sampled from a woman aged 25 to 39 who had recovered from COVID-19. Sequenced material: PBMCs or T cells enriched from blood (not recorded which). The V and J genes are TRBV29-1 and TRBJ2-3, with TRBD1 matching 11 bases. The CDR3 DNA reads TGCAGCGTTGCCGGACAGGGGGCCGCGATGCACACAGATACGCAGTATTTT. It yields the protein CSVAGQGAAMHTDTQYF.